A selection of T cell receptor beta chains follows, all from one sample in a study of human versus mouse CDR3 diversity and MHC coevolution. TCRdb's copy holds only in-frame clones and misses some; the assay was immunoSEQ multiplex PCR. The sample yields tens of thousands of clones, just over 90% seen once. What was sequenced was naive CD4+ T cells from blood. Every receptor here comes from a person between 25 and 70 years old in good health. Each CDR3 is given with its conserved first and last residue. The D gene is left open where the match is weak. The size entry is marked missing in some rows and otherwise reads once, few, many or a size class.

>TRBV7-2|NA|16|NA|TRBJ1-5
CASSLGARGINQPQHF
TGTGCCAGCAGCTTAGGGGCCAGGGGCATTAATCAGCCCCAGCATTTT
>TRBV6-1|NA|16|NA|TRBJ1-5
CASSALIPAADQPQHF
TGTGCCAGCAGTGCTTTGATCCCAGCGGCGGATCAGCCCCAGCATTTT
>TRBV9|NA|15|NA|TRBJ2-1
CASSATELSYNEQFF
TGTGCCAGCAGCGCCACAGAACTCTCCTACAATGAGCAGTTCTTC
>TRBV19|NA|14|NA|TRBJ1-5
CASSLQTGGQPQHF
TGTGCCAGTAGTCTACAGACAGGAGGCCAGCCCCAGCATTTT
>TRBV5-4|NA|13|NA|TRBJ1-1
CASSSGQNTEAFF
TGTGCCAGCAGCTCGGGACAAAACACTGAAGCTTTCTTT
>TRBV6-5|NA|15|TRBD1|TRBJ2-7
CASSYSQGAGYEQYF
TGTGCCAGCAGTTATTCCCAGGGGGCGGGCTACGAGCAGTACTTC
>TRBV18|NA|17|TRBD1|TRBJ1-5
CASSPPTSRGQEQPQHF
TGTGCCAGCTCACCACCTACATCCAGGGGGCAGGAGCAGCCCCAGCATTTT
>TRBV5-4|NA|16|TRBD2|TRBJ2-1
CASSLAGTSGYNEQFF
TGTGCCAGCAGCTTGGCCGGGACTAGCGGATACAATGAGCAGTTCTTC
>TRBV4-2|NA|17|NA|TRBJ2-7
CASSQDRQGALSYEQYF
TGTGCCAGCAGCCAAGATCGACAAGGGGCGTTGTCCTACGAGCAGTACTTC
>TRBV19|medium-sized|14|NA|TRBJ2-1
CASGGGGDADEQFF
TGTGCCAGCGGGGGTGGCGGGGATGCGGATGAGCAGTTCTTC
>TRBV2|NA|13|TRBD1|TRBJ1-2
CASRFETGGGYTF
TGTGCCAGCAGATTTGAAACAGGGGGTGGCTACACCTTC
>TRBV7-3|NA|15|TRBD2|TRBJ2-2
CASSSVKGGSGELFF
TGTGCCAGCAGCTCTGTAAAGGGAGGGTCCGGGGAGCTGTTTTTT
>TRBV9|once|17|TRBD2|TRBJ2-3
CASSVGVGTSHPDTQYF
TGTGCCAGCAGCGTAGGAGTGGGGACTAGTCACCCAGATACGCAGTATTTT
>TRBV10-3|few|14|NA|TRBJ1-5
CAISEGDLGQPQHF
TGTGCCATCAGTGAAGGGGATTTAGGGCAGCCCCAGCATTTT
>TRBV5-1|NA|14|TRBD2|TRBJ2-1
CASSLGGGANEQFF
TGCGCCAGCAGCTTGGGGGGAGGGGCCAATGAGCAGTTCTTC
>TRBV9|NA|15|TRBD1|TRBJ2-7
CASSAGQRSSYEQYF
TGTGCCAGCAGCGCGGGACAGAGGAGCTCCTACGAGCAGTACTTC
>TRBV7-3|NA|14|NA|TRBJ2-3
CASSLGLSTDTQYF
TGTGCCAGCAGCTTAGGACTTAGCACAGATACGCAGTATTTT
>TRBV7-2|NA|15|TRBD2|TRBJ2-1
CASSKGGSGYNEQFF
TGTGCCAGCAGCAAGGGAGGGTCAGGATACAATGAGCAGTTCTTC
>TRBV7-8|NA|15|TRBD1|TRBJ2-2
CASSSRTGVTGELFF
TGTGCCAGCAGCTCACGAACAGGGGTCACCGGGGAGCTGTTTTTT
>TRBV6-5|NA|15|TRBD1|TRBJ1-1
CASSYRTGGYSEAFF
TGTGCCAGCAGTTACAGGACAGGGGGCTACTCTGAAGCTTTCTTT
>TRBV11-1|NA|14|NA|TRBJ1-1
CASPTGPLNTEAFF
TGTGCCAGCCCTACAGGGCCCCTGAACACTGAAGCTTTCTTT
>TRBV11-3|NA|14|TRBD2|TRBJ2-1
CASSSGGGRVQQFF
TGTGCCAGCAGCTCCGGAGGAGGGAGGGTGCAGCAGTTCTTC
>TRBV14|NA|13|NA|TRBJ1-2
CASSFDRNYGYTF
TGTGCCAGCAGCTTCGACAGGAACTATGGCTACACCTTC
>TRBV14|few|15|TRBD1|TRBJ1-4
CASRPTGMENEKLFF
TGTGCCAGCAGACCGACAGGGATGGAGAATGAAAAACTGTTTTTT
>TRBV30|NA|15|NA|TRBJ1-5
CAWGDWGDSNQPQHF
TGTGCCTGGGGCGATTGGGGGGATAGCAATCAGCCCCAGCATTTT
>TRBV10-3|NA|16|TRBD2|TRBJ2-7
CAISESTGGGPAEQYF
TGTGCCATCAGTGAGTCGACGGGGGGGGGCCCCGCCGAGCAGTACTTC
>TRBV12-5|NA|16|NA|TRBJ1-2
CASGLPSRAGLYGYTF
TGTGCTAGTGGTTTGCCCTCACGGGCGGGACTATATGGCTACACCTTC
>TRBV27|NA|13|NA|TRBJ2-3
CASTVRGTDTQYF
TGTGCCAGCACCGTTCGGGGCACAGATACGCAGTATTTT
>TRBV7-2|NA|15|TRBD2|TRBJ2-7
CASSQGSSGSYEQYF
TGTGCCAGCAGCCAGGGGAGTAGCGGGAGCTACGAGCAGTACTTC
>TRBV7-2|NA|15|NA|TRBJ2-5
CASSLAGGNQETQYF
TGTGCCAGCAGCTTAGCGGGGGGAAACCAAGAGACCCAGTACTTC
>TRBV6-6|NA|11|TRBD2|TRBJ2-3
CASRGGDTQYF
TGTGCCAGCAGGGGGGGGGATACGCAGTATTTT
>TRBV5-8|NA|16|NA|TRBJ1-4
CASSSGRTTTNEKLFF
TGTGCCAGCAGCTCTGGACGGACAACAACTAATGAAAAACTGTTTTTT
>TRBV30|NA|13|TRBD1|TRBJ2-7
CASTGTADYEQYF
TGTGCCTCGACCGGGACAGCAGACTACGAGCAGTACTTC
>TRBV5-5|NA|14|NA|TRBJ1-1
CASSLGQADTEAFF
TGTGCCAGCAGCTTGGGACAGGCGGACACTGAAGCTTTCTTT
>TRBV7-3|NA|14|NA|TRBJ2-2
CASSGGANTGELFF
TGTGCCAGCAGCGGGGGCGCGAACACCGGGGAGCTGTTTTTT
>TRBV11-3|NA|17|TRBD1|TRBJ2-3
CASSLRTGRSSTDTQYF
TGTGCCAGCAGCTTACGGACAGGGCGATCTAGCACAGATACGCAGTATTTT
>TRBV9|NA|15|TRBD2|TRBJ2-1
CASSVGLAGWDEQFF
TGTGCCAGCAGCGTAGGCCTAGCGGGGTGGGATGAGCAGTTCTTC
>TRBV5-4|once|14|TRBD1|TRBJ2-7
CASSNRQGAYEQYF
TGTGCCAGCAGCAACCGACAGGGAGCCTACGAGCAGTACTTC
>TRBV5-6|once|12|NA|TRBJ1-2
CASSLNTYGYTF
TGTGCCAGCAGCTTGAACACCTATGGCTACACCTTC
>TRBV7-9|NA|17|NA|TRBJ1-5
CASSPLGAPGGNQPQHF
TGTGCCAGCAGCCCCCTAGGGGCCCCTGGGGGCAATCAGCCCCAGCATTTT
>TRBV14|NA|14|TRBD1|TRBJ2-5
CASSPRTGQETQYF
TGTGCCAGCAGCCCCCGGACAGGGCAGGAGACCCAGTACTTC
>TRBV18|NA|14|TRBD1|TRBJ1-1
CASSGTVMNTEAFF
TGTGCCAGCTCAGGGACAGTCATGAACACTGAAGCTTTCTTT
>TRBV25-1|NA|13|NA|TRBJ2-1
CASSERQYNEQFF
TGTGCCAGCAGTGAACGTCAGTACAATGAGCAGTTCTTC
>TRBV9|NA|12|NA|TRBJ1-2
CASSARDISYTF
TGTGCCAGCAGCGCACGGGACATAAGCTACACCTTC
>TRBV5-1|NA|16|NA|TRBJ1-3
CASSAGQTSSGNTIYF
TGCGCCAGCAGCGCCGGACAGACGAGCTCTGGAAACACCATATATTTT
>TRBV5-8|once|16|NA|TRBJ1-4
CASSPRTPTTNEKLFF
TGTGCCAGCAGCCCCCGGACACCAACAACTAATGAAAAACTGTTTTTT
>TRBV19|NA|14|TRBD1|TRBJ2-7
CASSMWTGVDEQYF
TGTGCCAGTAGTATGTGGACAGGGGTCGACGAGCAGTACTTC
>TRBV19|NA|15|TRBD1|TRBJ2-7
CASSIEGQGRNEQYF
TGTGCCAGTAGTATAGAGGGACAGGGACGAAACGAGCAGTACTTC